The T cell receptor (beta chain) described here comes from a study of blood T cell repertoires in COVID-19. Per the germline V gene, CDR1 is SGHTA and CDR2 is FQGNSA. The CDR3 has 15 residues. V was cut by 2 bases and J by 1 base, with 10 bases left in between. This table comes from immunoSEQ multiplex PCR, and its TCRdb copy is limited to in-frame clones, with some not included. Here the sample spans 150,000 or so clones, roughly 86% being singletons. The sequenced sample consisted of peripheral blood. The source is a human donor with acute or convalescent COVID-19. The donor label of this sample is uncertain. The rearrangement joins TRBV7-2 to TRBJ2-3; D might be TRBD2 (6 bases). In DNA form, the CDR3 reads TGTGCCAGCAGCTTACCGGGACTTCGCACAGATACGCAGTATTTT. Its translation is CASSLPGLRTDTQYF.